Listed below are T cell receptor beta chains from one sample, sequenced in a study of memory CD4+ T cells and cytomegalovirus serostatus. Measured with immunoSEQ multiplex PCR; TCRdb has only the in-frame clones, and not every one. The repertoire consists of about 82,000 clones, with more than 70% occurring once and the leading ten covering less than 0.9%. Sequenced sample: memory CD4+ T cells from blood. These receptors all stem from an adult in good health and CMV-seronegative. Both conserved end residues are part of each CDR3. Each record gives: J gene, clone size, V gene, D gene, CDR3 protein, CDR3 DNA. A D gene is named only where the DNA matches it firmly. Clone size is shown for a subset of rows, as once, few, many or a class of expanded clone.

>TRBJ1-3|.|TRBV10-3|.
CAIPFGPSGNTIYF
TGTGCCATCCCCTTCGGCCCCTCTGGAAACACCATATATTTT
>TRBJ1-5|few|TRBV2|.
CASSGQTNQPQHF
TGTGCCAGCAGTGGACAGACCAATCAGCCCCAGCATTTT
>TRBJ1-1|.|TRBV5-1|.
CASSLAAGGNTEAFF
TGCGCCAGCAGCTTGGCCGCGGGGGGTAACACTGAAGCTTTCTTT
>TRBJ1-2|.|TRBV6-1|.
CASSVGVGYGYTF
TGTGCCAGCAGTGTCGGGGTAGGGTATGGCTACACCTTC
>TRBJ1-1|.|TRBV7-9|.
CASSLAVANTEAFF
TGTGCCAGCAGCTTAGCGGTCGCCAACACTGAAGCTTTCTTT
>TRBJ2-2|.|TRBV5-1|TRBD1
CASSPQGAPTGAGELFF
TGCGCCAGCAGCCCACAGGGGGCGCCGACCGGGGCCGGGGAGCTGTTTTTT
>TRBJ2-3|.|TRBV28|TRBD2
CASRVAGVADTQYF
TGTGCCAGCAGAGTAGCGGGGGTCGCAGATACGCAGTATTTT
>TRBJ1-4|once|TRBV7-2|.
CASSPQGDYTATNEKLFF
TGTGCCAGCAGCCCACAGGGAGACTACACTGCAACTAATGAAAAACTGTTTTTT
>TRBJ2-5|.|TRBV7-2|TRBD2
CASSLGGLAGQETQYF
TGTGCCAGCAGCTTAGGGGGGCTAGCGGGACAAGAGACCCAGTACTTC
>TRBJ2-7|few|TRBV7-2|.
CASSLSAQPYEQYF
TGTGCCAGCAGCTTGTCGGCCCAACCCTACGAGCAGTACTTC
>TRBJ1-6|.|TRBV19|.
CASSIAGVRSLHF
TGTGCCAGTAGTATTGCGGGGGTACGGTCCCTCCACTTT
>TRBJ1-1|.|TRBV5-1|.
CASSLDGGGTEAFF
TGCGCCAGCAGCTTGGACGGGGGGGGGACTGAAGCTTTCTTT
>TRBJ1-1|.|TRBV5-5|.
CASTPPNRAEAFF
TGTGCCAGCACCCCCCCCAACAGGGCGGAAGCTTTCTTT
>TRBJ1-6|few|TRBV10-3|.
CAISTIGQYRGDSPLHF
TGTGCCATCAGTACCATTGGACAGTACCGAGGGGATTCACCCCTCCACTTT
>TRBJ1-1|.|TRBV7-9|TRBD1
CASSFGTGEFVGTFF
TGTGCCAGCAGCTTCGGGACAGGGGAGTTCGTAGGGACTTTCTTT
>TRBJ1-1|.|TRBV6-1|.
CASSEASGGIRRTEAFF
TGTGCCAGCAGTGAAGCCTCCGGGGGGATTCGTCGCACTGAAGCTTTCTTT
>TRBJ2-7|few|TRBV2|.
CASSRGHEQYF
TGTGCCAGCAGCAGGGGCCACGAGCAGTACTTC
>TRBJ1-5|.|TRBV19|.
CASSISSQLNQPQHF
TGTGCCAGTAGTATAAGCTCCCAGCTCAATCAGCCCCAGCATTTT
>TRBJ1-4|.|TRBV30|.
CAWGGDPGGEKLFF
TGTGCCTGGGGGGGAGACCCCGGAGGTGAAAAACTGTTTTTT
>TRBJ1-5|.|TRBV30|TRBD1
CAWRPGQGASLGNQPQHF
TGTGCCTGGAGGCCGGGACAGGGGGCCTCTTTAGGCAATCAGCCCCAGCATTTT
>TRBJ2-3|once|TRBV29-1|.
CSVPQGTTDTQYF
TGCAGCGTACCCCAGGGGACCACAGATACGCAGTATTTT
>TRBJ2-5|.|TRBV28|.
CASSLPVQETQYF
TGTGCCAGCAGTTTGCCGGTACAAGAGACCCAGTACTTC
>TRBJ1-3|.|TRBV4-1|.
CASSHPGQTNSGNTIYF
TGCGCCAGCAGCCACCCCGGACAGACAAACTCTGGAAACACCATATATTTT
>TRBJ1-2|.|TRBV5-1|.
CASSPGVAVGYTF
TGCGCCAGCAGCCCGGGGGTGGCAGTTGGCTACACCTTC
>TRBJ2-2|.|TRBV14|TRBD2
CASNRGTTGTGELFF
TGTGCCAGCAACCGAGGGACTACAGGCACCGGGGAGCTGTTTTTT
>TRBJ2-7|.|TRBV30|TRBD1
CAWSDRALPYEQYF
TGTGCCTGGTCGGACAGGGCCCTTCCCTACGAGCAGTACTTC
>TRBJ2-2|.|TRBV10-2|TRBD1
CASSLGTGNTGELFF
TGCGCCAGCAGCCTCGGGACAGGAAACACCGGGGAGCTGTTTTTT
>TRBJ1-5|few|TRBV2|TRBD1
CASSWGTANQPQHF
TGTGCCAGCAGCTGGGGGACAGCCAATCAGCCCCAGCATTTT
>TRBJ2-5|.|TRBV4-3|.
CASSQDRLGGRETQYF
TGCGCCAGCAGCCAAGATCGTTTGGGGGGCCGGGAGACCCAGTACTTC
>TRBJ1-2|.|TRBV19|.
CASTLDRLNYGYTF
TGTGCCAGTACCCTCGACCGTCTTAACTATGGCTACACCTTC
>TRBJ2-1|.|TRBV5-1|.
CASKGGGYNEQFF
TGCGCCAGCAAAGGGGGGGGATACAATGAGCAGTTCTTC
>TRBJ1-2|few|TRBV7-9|TRBD1
CASSGGQGANYGYTF
TGTGCCAGCAGCGGGGGACAGGGGGCGAACTATGGCTACACCTTC
>TRBJ2-7|once|TRBV27|.
CASSLRGHVYEQYF
TGTGCCAGCAGTTTAAGGGGACACGTCTACGAGCAGTACTTC
>TRBJ1-2|.|TRBV7-2|.
CASSPVGVPYGYTF
TGTGCCAGCAGCCCCGTGGGGGTCCCGTATGGCTACACCTTC
>TRBJ2-7|once|TRBV9|TRBD1
CASSVRDSQQYF
TGTGCCAGCAGCGTTAGGGACAGCCAGCAGTACTTC
>TRBJ1-4|.|TRBV7-9|TRBD1
CASSLQGAREKLFF
TGTGCCAGCAGCCTCCAGGGGGCAAGGGAAAAACTGTTTTTT
>TRBJ2-1|.|TRBV7-3|.
CASSQSSDNEQFF
TGTGCCAGCAGTCAAAGCAGCGACAATGAGCAGTTCTTC
>TRBJ2-5|.|TRBV18|.
CASSPPSSQETQYF
TGTGCCAGCTCACCACCGAGTAGCCAAGAGACCCAGTACTTC
>TRBJ1-2|.|TRBV4-3|.
CASSQDRDYGYTF
TGCGCCAGCAGCCAAGACAGAGATTATGGCTACACCTTC
>TRBJ2-3|.|TRBV30|.
CAWSRDAITQYF
TGTGCCTGGAGTCGGGACGCCATTACGCAGTATTTT
>TRBJ2-2|.|TRBV30|.
CAWSGRYGELFF
TGTGCCTGGAGTGGGCGGTACGGGGAGCTGTTTTTT